Following are 3 T cell receptor beta chains from one sample sequenced in a study of control samples from healthy donors and cancer patients. TCRdb's copy holds only in-frame clones and misses some; the assay was immunoSEQ multiplex PCR. The sample yields 75,000 to 90,000 clones, under 90% seen once. Sequencing used blood. These receptors were obtained from a woman in her forties in good health.

This chain links TRBV15 with TRBJ1-4, with a weak D call TRBD1 (6 bases). The CDR3 extends over 14 amino acids. The ends were cut back, 3 bases at V and 5 bases at J, with 10 bases in the middle. Germline V lookup: CDR1 LNHNV, CDR2 YYDKDF (reference sequence). The CDR3 nucleotides are TGTGCCACCAGCAGCACGAGGGGGAATGAAAAACTGTTTTTT. Protein sequence: CATSSTRGNEKLFF.

This clone has more than one count but fewer than ten. CDR3 in DNA: TGTGCCAGCAGTGAAGGGGTTGACACAGATACGCAGTATTTT. Its translation is CASSEGVDTDTQYF. J is TRBJ2-3 and V is TRBV6-4; D is possibly TRBD1 (5 bases). The V end was cut by 3 bases, the J end by 2 bases, with 9 bases between. CDR3 size: 14 residues. Germline loops: CDR1 MRHNA, CDR2 SNTAGT.

The CDR3 region has the DNA TGCACCAGCAGCCAGGCTTACCACAGGGTCCAAGAGACCCAGTACTTC. This codes for CTSSQAYHRVQETQYF. The gene calls are TRBV1 and TRBJ2-5; the table names TRBD1, a call not compared with the DNA. TRBV1 is listed as a pseudogene. The CDR3 runs 16 residues.